This T cell receptor beta chain is drawn from a study of blood T cell repertoires in COVID-19. The table lists this clone with a count of one. The germline CDR1 and CDR2 sequences are MGHDK and SYGVNS. Between the trimmed V and J ends, which lost 1 base and 8 bases, there was a span of 9 bases. The CDR3 contains 13 residues. The repertoire was sequenced with immunoSEQ multiplex PCR; TCRdb's copy has only in-frame clones and lacks some. The table records about 310,000 clones, 89% of them present only once. The rearrangement uses TRBV25-1 and TRBJ2-1, with TRBD1 as a possible D gene (5 bases). This receptor was identified in a woman in her 40s who had recovered from COVID-19. Input material: PBMCs or T cells enriched from blood (not recorded which). CDR3 sequence reads: CASSELVGDEQFF. The CDR3 region has the DNA TGTGCCAGCAGTGAATTAGTAGGGGATGAGCAGTTCTTC.